This record looks at one T cell receptor (beta chain) sequence and its context. Participants came from some 26 US areas, aged about 18 to 95 years. In assigning cohorts, the study relied on participant-reported clinical history. Recovered status in Cohort 3 required two negative PCRs, clearance, or symptom resolution. Only in-frame clones appear in the TCRdb table, and some are missing; sequencing was by immunoSEQ multiplex PCR. There are approximately 210,000 clones in the sample; 70% to 85% occur only once, and 15% lies in the top ten. These data are taken from a study of blood T cell repertoires in COVID-19. About the research overall: T cells, B-cell-depleted T cells, or PBMCs provided the cDNA or gDNA that served as material.

The germline CDR1 and CDR2 sequences are GTSNPN and SVGIG (reference sequence). Trimming removed 2 bases at V and 3 bases at J, with 11 bases between. The CDR3 is made up of 14 amino acids. Sequencing used PBMCs or T cells enriched from blood (not recorded which). The chain uses TRBV30 and TRBJ1-5, with D tentatively TRBD1 (6 bases). The receptor was derived from a man in his forties who had recovered from COVID-19. CDR3 in DNA: TGTGCCTGGAGTCAACAGGGTTACAATCAGCCCCAGCATTTT. Protein sequence: CAWSQQGYNQPQHF.